The entry that follows covers one T cell receptor beta chain sequence. The antigen remains unidentified. The sample comes from a study of response to subunit inactivated influenza vaccine. Study findings and constraints: The authors offered the suggestion that each seasonal influenza vaccination recruits few new T cells.

TCRdb re-derived calls from the RT-PCR reads in MiXCR, one entry per CDR3 protein. Among 650,000 to 700,000 distinct CDR3 sequences listed, less than 20% were seen once. This CDR3 is 15 amino acids long. The germline CDR1 and CDR2 sequences are MNHEY and SMNVEV (reference sequence). V was clipped by 4 bases and J by 4 bases, with 13 bases between them. This clonotype originated in a man aged 50 to 59 who received an inactivated influenza vaccine. The source material was PBMCs from blood, sampled roughly 12 days after vaccination. V is TRBV27 and J is TRBJ2-2; D is unclear. CDR3 coding DNA: TGTGCCAGCAGTTCAGTCCCCCTGTTCACCGGGGAGCTGTTTTTT. Translated: CASSSVPLFTGELFF.